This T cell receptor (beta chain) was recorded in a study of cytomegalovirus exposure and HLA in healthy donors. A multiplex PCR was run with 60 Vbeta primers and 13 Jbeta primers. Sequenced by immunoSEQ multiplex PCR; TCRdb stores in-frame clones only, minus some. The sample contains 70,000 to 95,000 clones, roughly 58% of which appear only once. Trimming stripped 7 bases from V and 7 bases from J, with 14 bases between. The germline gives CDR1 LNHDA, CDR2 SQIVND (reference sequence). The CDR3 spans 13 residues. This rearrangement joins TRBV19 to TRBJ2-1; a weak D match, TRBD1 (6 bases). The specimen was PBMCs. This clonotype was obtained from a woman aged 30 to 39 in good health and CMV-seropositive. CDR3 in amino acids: CASKRGTANEQFF. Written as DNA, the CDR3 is TGTGCCAGTAAGAGGGGGACGGCTAATGAGCAGTTCTTC.